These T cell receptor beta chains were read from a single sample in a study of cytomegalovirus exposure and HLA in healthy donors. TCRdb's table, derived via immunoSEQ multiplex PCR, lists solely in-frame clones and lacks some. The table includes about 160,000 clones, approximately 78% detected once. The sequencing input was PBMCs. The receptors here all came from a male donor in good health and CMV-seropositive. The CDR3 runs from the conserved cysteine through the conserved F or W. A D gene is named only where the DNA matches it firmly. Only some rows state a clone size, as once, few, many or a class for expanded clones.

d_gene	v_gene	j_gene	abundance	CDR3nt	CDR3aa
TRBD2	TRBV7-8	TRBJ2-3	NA	TGTGCCAGCAGCGGACTAGCGGGGGTTCCAGATACGCAGTATTTT	CASSGLAGVPDTQYF
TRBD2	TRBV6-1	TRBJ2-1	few	TGTGCCAGCAGGGGACTAGCGGGCACCTACAATGAGCAGTTCTTC	CASRGLAGTYNEQFF
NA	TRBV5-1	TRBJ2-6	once	TGCGCCAGCAGCTCACTCTCTGGGGCCAACGGCCTGACTTTC	CASSSLSGANGLTF
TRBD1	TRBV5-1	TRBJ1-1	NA	TGCGCCAGCAGCACTCGACAGGGGGCGAGGACTGAAGCTTTCTTT	CASSTRQGARTEAFF
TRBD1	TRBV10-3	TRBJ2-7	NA	TGTGCCATCAGTGGGACAGGAATGTACGAGCAGTACTTC	CAISGTGMYEQYF
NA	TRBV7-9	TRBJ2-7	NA	TGTGCCAGCAGCTTCCTGGCGGGGGCCGGTTCCTACGAGCAGTACTTC	CASSFLAGAGSYEQYF
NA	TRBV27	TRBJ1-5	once	TGTGCCAGCAGTCCCCAGGAGGGGACGGGTCAGCCCCAGCATTTT	CASSPQEGTGQPQHF
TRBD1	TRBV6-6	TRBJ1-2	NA	TGTGCCAGCAGTTACCCGGGACAGGGTGCGGGCTACACCTTC	CASSYPGQGAGYTF
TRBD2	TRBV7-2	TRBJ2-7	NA	TGTGCCAGCAGCTCTCGGACTAGCGGGCCATACGAGCAGTACTTC	CASSSRTSGPYEQYF
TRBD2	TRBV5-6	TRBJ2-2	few	TGTGCCAGCAGTTGGGGGGCGACTAGCGGGAGTACCGGGGAGCTGTTTTTT	CASSWGATSGSTGELFF
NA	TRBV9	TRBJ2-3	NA	TGTGCCAGCAGCGTAGAAGGGAGCCCGGGGGTCACAGATACGCAGTATTTT	CASSVEGSPGVTDTQYF
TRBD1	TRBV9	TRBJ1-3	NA	TGTGCCAGCAGCAAAGGGGGCGGGACCAGGAACTCTGGAAACACCATATATTTT	CASSKGGGTRNSGNTIYF
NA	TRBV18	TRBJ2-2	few	TGTGCCAGCTCACCATACAGGGAGAACACCGGGGAGCTGTTTTTT	CASSPYRENTGELFF
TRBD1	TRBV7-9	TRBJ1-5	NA	TGTGCCAGTTCAAGGTGGACAGGGGGCAATCAGCCCCAGCATTTT	CASSRWTGGNQPQHF
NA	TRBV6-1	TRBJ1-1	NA	TGTGCCAGCAGCTATTCGGGGACTGCAGCTTTCTTT	CASSYSGTAAFF
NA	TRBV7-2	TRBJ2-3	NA	TGTGCCAGCAGCTACAAGGACAGCGCCACAGATACGCAGTATTTT	CASSYKDSATDTQYF
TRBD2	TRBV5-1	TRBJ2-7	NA	TGCGCCAGCAGCCGGGCGGGGGAAGAGCAGTACTTC	CASSRAGEEQYF
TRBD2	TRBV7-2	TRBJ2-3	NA	TGTGCCAGCAGCTTGAACGCGGGGGGGCAGGGAGATACGCAGTATTTT	CASSLNAGGQGDTQYF
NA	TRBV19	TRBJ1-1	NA	TGTGCCAGTAGTCCAAGAGGTCAGGGGCCGAACACTGAAGCTTTCTTT	CASSPRGQGPNTEAFF
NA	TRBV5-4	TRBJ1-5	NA	TGTGCCAGCAGCTTGGATCGGGATCAGCCCCAGCATTTT	CASSLDRDQPQHF
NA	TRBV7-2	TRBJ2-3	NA	TGTGCCAGCAGCCCCTCTACAGATACGCAGTATTTT	CASSPSTDTQYF
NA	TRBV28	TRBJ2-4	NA	TGTGCCAGCAGTTTGGCATTTCTAGCCAAAAACATTCAGTACTTC	CASSLAFLAKNIQYF
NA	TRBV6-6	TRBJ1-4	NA	TGTGCCAGCAGTTACTCGTCGGGGATACTGTTTTTT	CASSYSSGILFF
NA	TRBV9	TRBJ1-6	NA	TGTGCCAGCAGCGTAGGGACAGTTAATTCACCCCTCCACTTT	CASSVGTVNSPLHF
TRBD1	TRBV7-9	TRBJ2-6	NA	TGTGCCATTGAACAGGGGTCTGGGGCCAACGTCCTGACTTTC	CAIEQGSGANVLTF
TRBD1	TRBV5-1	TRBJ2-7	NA	TGCGCCAGCAGCAGCCAGACAGGGGTACAGGACGAGCAGTACTTC	CASSSQTGVQDEQYF
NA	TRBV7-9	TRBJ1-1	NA	TGTGCCAGCAGCTTCCCCAACAGTCCGAACACTGAAGCTTTCTTT	CASSFPNSPNTEAFF
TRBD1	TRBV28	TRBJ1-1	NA	TGTGCCAGCAGTGAACCGGGACAGGACACTGAAGCTTTCTTT	CASSEPGQDTEAFF
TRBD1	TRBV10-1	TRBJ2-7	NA	TGCGCCAGCAGTGAGGGAAGGACAGGGGGGGACGAGCAGTACTTC	CASSEGRTGGDEQYF
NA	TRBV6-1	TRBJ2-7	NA	TGTGCCAGCAGTGAAGGGGGCCCTGATACCTACGAGCAGTACTTC	CASSEGGPDTYEQYF
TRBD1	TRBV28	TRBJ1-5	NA	TGTGCCAGCAGTACTGACAGGGGCCTCTACCAGCCCCAGCATTTT	CASSTDRGLYQPQHF
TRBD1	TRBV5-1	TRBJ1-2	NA	TGCGCCAGCAGCACCCTACCCGGACAGGCCTCGGGAGGCTACACCTTC	CASSTLPGQASGGYTF
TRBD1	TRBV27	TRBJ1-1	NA	TGTGCCAGCAGTTCACGGGACAGGGGTTACACTGAAGCTTTCTTT	CASSSRDRGYTEAFF
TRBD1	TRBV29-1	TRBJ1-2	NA	TGCAGCGGCTCAACGGTAGGGGGCGGCGTCTATGGCTACACCTTC	CSGSTVGGGVYGYTF
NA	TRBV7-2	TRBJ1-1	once	TGTGCCAGCAGCTTAGCGAGGTCGAACACTGAAGCTTTCTTT	CASSLARSNTEAFF
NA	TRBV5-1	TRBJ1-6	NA	TGCGCCAGCAGCTTGGGGGAGTATAATTCACCCCTCCACTTT	CASSLGEYNSPLHF
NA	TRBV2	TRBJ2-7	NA	TGTGCCATGACGACACTTCTCTACGAGCAGTACTTC	CAMTTLLYEQYF
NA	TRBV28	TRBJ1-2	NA	TGTGCCAGCAGTTTAGGGGCAGCTCCTAACTATGGCTACACCTTC	CASSLGAAPNYGYTF
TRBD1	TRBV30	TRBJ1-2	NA	TGTGCCTGGAGTGGACAGGGAGACTATGGCTACACCTTC	CAWSGQGDYGYTF
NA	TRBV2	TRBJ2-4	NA	TGTGCCAGCATAGTCCTCGATAACGGGGGGCGGTTACTAGCCAAAAACATTCAGTACTTC	CASIVLDNGGRLLAKNIQYF
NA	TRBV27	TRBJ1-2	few	TGTGCCAGCAGTATTACCCCCCTCGGACAAGGTGGCTACACCTTC	CASSITPLGQGGYTF
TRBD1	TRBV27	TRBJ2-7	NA	TGTGCCAGCAGTTACAGGGGGAGTGTGTACGAGCAGTACTTC	CASSYRGSVYEQYF
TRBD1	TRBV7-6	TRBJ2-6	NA	TGTGCCAGCAGCTTAAGGGGGACAGGGGGCTCTGGGGCCAACGTCCTGACTTTC	CASSLRGTGGSGANVLTF
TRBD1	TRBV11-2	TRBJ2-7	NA	TGTGCCAGCAGCCCCTGGGACAGGAAAAGCTACGAGCAGTACTTC	CASSPWDRKSYEQYF
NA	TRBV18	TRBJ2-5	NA	TGTGCCAGCTCACCTCTCTTAGGGAGGCAAGAGACCCAGTACTTC	CASSPLLGRQETQYF
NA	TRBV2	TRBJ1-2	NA	TGTGCCAGCAGTGTCCAAACGGGGGGGAGAGGCTACACCTTC	CASSVQTGGRGYTF
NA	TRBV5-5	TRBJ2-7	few	TGTGCCAGCAGCCCCTCAGGGGGGATACCTACCTACGAGCAGTACTTC	CASSPSGGIPTYEQYF
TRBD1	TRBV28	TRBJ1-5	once	TGTGCCAGCAGTGCGGGACAGGGTAATCAGCCCCAGCATTTT	CASSAGQGNQPQHF
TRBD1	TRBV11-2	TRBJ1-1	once	TGTGCCAGCAGCGGATACAGGGGTAACACTGAAGCTTTCTTT	CASSGYRGNTEAFF
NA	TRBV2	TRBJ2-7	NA	TGTGCCGGCGGTGGTCAGGGTTCCTACGAGCAGTACTTC	CAGGGQGSYEQYF
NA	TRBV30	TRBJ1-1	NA	TGTGCCTGGATATCCGGAGTTGGCACTGAAGCTTTCTTT	CAWISGVGTEAFF
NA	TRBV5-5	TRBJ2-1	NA	TGTGCCAGCAGCCAACTAGTGCGGGACAGCAATGAGCAGTTCTTC	CASSQLVRDSNEQFF